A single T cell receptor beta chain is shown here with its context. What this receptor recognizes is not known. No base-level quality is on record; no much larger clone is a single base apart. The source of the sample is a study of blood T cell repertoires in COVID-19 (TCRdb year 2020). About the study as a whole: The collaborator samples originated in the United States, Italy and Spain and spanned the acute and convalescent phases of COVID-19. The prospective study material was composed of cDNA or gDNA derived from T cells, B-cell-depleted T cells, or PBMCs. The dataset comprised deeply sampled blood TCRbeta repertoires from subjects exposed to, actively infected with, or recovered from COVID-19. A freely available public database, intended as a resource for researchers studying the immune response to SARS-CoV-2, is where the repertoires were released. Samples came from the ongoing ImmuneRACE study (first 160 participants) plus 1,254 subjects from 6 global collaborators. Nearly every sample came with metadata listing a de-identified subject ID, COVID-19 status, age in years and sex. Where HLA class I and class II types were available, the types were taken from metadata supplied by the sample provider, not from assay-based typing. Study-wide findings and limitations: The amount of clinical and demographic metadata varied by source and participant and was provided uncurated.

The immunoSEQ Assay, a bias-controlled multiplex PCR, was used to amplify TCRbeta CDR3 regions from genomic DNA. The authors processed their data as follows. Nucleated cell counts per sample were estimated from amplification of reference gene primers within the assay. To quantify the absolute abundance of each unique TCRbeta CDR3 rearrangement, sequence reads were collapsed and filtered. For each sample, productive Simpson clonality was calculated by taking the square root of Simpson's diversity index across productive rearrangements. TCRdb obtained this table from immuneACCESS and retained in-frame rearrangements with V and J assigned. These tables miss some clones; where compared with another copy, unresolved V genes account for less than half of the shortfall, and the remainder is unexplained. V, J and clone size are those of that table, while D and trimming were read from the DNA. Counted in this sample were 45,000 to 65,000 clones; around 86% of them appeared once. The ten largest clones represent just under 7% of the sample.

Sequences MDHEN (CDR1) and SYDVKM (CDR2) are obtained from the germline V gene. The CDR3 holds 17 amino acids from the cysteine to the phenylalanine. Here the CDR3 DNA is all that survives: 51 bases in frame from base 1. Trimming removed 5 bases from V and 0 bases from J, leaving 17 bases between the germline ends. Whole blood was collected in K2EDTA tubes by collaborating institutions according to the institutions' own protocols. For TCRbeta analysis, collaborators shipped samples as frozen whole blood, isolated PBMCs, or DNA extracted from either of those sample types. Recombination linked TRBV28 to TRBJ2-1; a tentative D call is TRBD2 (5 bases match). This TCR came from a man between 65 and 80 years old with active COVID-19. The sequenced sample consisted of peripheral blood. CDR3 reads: CASSHDRLGGSYNEQFF. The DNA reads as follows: TGTGCCAGCAGTCACGATCGTCTCGGAGGCTCCTACAATGAGCAGTTCTTC.